The text below deals with one T cell receptor (beta chain). In the original processing: The assay estimated nucleated cells by amplifying reference gene primers. Assay used: immunoSEQ multiplex PCR; TCRdb lists only in-frame clones, some missing. V and J calls and clone size are given by that table; D and trimming were obtained from the DNA. The top ten hold approximately 8% of the sample, which has under 250,000 clones, over 70% seen once. This sample was taken from a study of blood T cell repertoires in COVID-19. Looking at the study overall: Acute and convalescent COVID-19 samples came from the United States, Italy and Spain.

Germline V gene sequence: CDR1 LNHDA, CDR2 SQIVND (reference sequence). This CDR3 has 15 residues. The V segment lost 4 bases and the J segment 6 bases; nucleotides outside the gene matches: 7. The V and J genes are TRBV19 and TRBJ2-2, with 8 bases that match TRBD2. The sequenced sample consisted of peripheral blood. This clonotype was sampled from an elderly woman with acute or convalescent COVID-19. The chain's CDR3 is CASSTQREKAGELFF. CDR3 sequence (DNA): TGTGCCAGTAGTACTCAGCGGGAGAAGGCCGGGGAGCTGTTTTTT.